This record covers a single T cell receptor beta chain. This clone was counted once. Its antigen is unknown. No qualities accompany the bases; no much larger clone lies one base away. As encoded in the germline V gene, CDR1 is SNHLY while CDR2 is FYNNEI. V drops 6 bases and J drops 3 bases, leaving 21 bases in between. The CDR3 has 16 amino acids, counting the end cysteine and phenylalanine. The sequence is cut down to CDR3 DNA, 48 bases in frame from base 1. This record comes from a study of blood T cell repertoires in COVID-19 (TCRdb year 2020). Describing the broader study: Samples covering the acute and convalescent phases of COVID-19 were provided by collaborators in the United States, Italy and Spain. The prospective study material was composed of cDNA or gDNA derived from T cells, B-cell-depleted T cells, or PBMCs. Deeply sampled blood TCRbeta repertoires from subjects exposed to, actively infected with, or recovered from COVID-19 were included in the dataset. The repertoires were made available in a free public database intended to serve as a resource for research on the immune response to SARS-CoV-2. The samples were drawn from two sources: the first 160 participants of the ongoing ImmuneRACE study, and about 1,300 subjects contributed by 6 global collaborators. Sample metadata almost always included a de-identified subject ID, COVID-19 status, age in years and sex. HLA class I and class II types, where available, came from metadata supplied by the sample provider rather than from assay-based typing. Study-wide findings and limitations: How much clinical and demographic metadata was included differed by source and by participant, and the metadata was provided uncurated.

TCRbeta CDR3 regions were amplified from genomic DNA by means of the immunoSEQ Assay, a bias-controlled multiplex PCR. In the original analysis: The number of nucleated cells in each sample was estimated by amplification of reference gene primers within the assay. Sequence reads were collapsed and filtered to measure the absolute abundance of every unique TCRbeta CDR3 rearrangement. Productive Simpson clonality was computed per sample as the square root of Simpson's diversity index over productive rearrangements. TCRdb obtained this table from immuneACCESS and retained in-frame rearrangements with V and J assigned. These tables miss some clones; where compared with another copy, unresolved V genes account for less than half of the shortfall, and the remainder is unexplained. The V and J calls and the clone size are those of that table, but D and trimming were determined from the DNA. In all, the sample holds 350,000 to 450,000 clones, and 85% of those were seen once. Roughly 3.9% of the sample rests with the top ten.

The collaborating institutions used their own protocols to collect whole blood in K2EDTA tubes. For TCRbeta analysis, collaborators shipped samples in one of three forms: frozen whole blood, isolated PBMCs, or DNA extracted from either of those sample types. The chain links TRBV2 with TRBJ2-7, with a weak D call of TRBD2 (5 bases match). The sequence was collected from a young woman with acute or convalescent COVID-19. Source material: peripheral blood. This receptor carries the CDR3 CASSALLLEDFYEQYF. The DNA reads TGTGCCAGCAGCGCCCTCCTACTAGAAGATTTCTACGAGCAGTACTTC.